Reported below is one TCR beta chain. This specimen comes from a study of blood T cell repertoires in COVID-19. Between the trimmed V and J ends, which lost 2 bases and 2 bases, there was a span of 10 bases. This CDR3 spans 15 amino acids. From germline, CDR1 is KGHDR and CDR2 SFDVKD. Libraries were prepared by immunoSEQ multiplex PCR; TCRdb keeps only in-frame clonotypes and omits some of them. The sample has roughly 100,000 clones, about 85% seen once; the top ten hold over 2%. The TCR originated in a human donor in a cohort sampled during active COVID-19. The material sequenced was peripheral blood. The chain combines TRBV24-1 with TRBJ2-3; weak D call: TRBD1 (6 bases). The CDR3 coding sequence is TGTGCCACCAGTGATTCTGGACAGTTCACAGATACGCAGTATTTT. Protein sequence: CATSDSGQFTDTQYF.